The 30 T cell receptor beta chains given below trace back to one sample, sequenced in a study of shared clonotypes between healthy human individuals. Repertoires were generated with immunoSEQ multiplex PCR, while TCRdb's copy carries only in-frame clones and drops some. The sample has just over 2,000,000 clones; 95% are singletons. The sample consisted of naive CD4+ T cells sorted from blood. Subset here: CD45RA+ positively selected. The receptors stem from a man aged 18 to 35 in good health.

This sequence joins TRBV2 and TRBJ2-5; D gene ambiguous. The CDR3 covers 12 residues. The germline V gene encodes CDR1 SNHLY and CDR2 FYNNEI. V shed 5 bases and J shed 5 bases, with 9 bases lying between them. As DNA, the CDR3 is TGTGCCAGCAGTCGACTCGGGGAGACCCAGTACTTC. This translates into CASSRLGETQYF.

V gene TRBV10-3 combines with J gene TRBJ2-5; 7 bases fit TRBD2. The CDR3 contains 13 residues. Germline-derived CDR1 and CDR2 are ENHRY and SYGVKD. V trimming: 11 bases; J trimming: 3 bases; junction bases outside the gene matches: 9. The CDR3 sequence: CAVGPSGEETQYF. DNA of the CDR3: TGTGCCGTCGGGCCTAGCGGCGAAGAGACCCAGTACTTC.

The genes are TRBV7-2 and TRBJ2-1; 8 bases map to TRBD1. The junction had 6 bases not matched to a gene; V was cut back by 2 bases and J by 9 bases. The germline V gene has CDR1 SGHTA and CDR2 FQGNSA. The length of the CDR3 is 14 residues. The CDR3 loop reads CASSLQGAEGEQFF. For the CDR3, the DNA is TGTGCCAGCAGCTTACAGGGGGCCGAGGGTGAGCAGTTCTTC.

V gene TRBV5-4 combines with J gene TRBJ2-5; TRBD1 matches at 10 bases. CDR1 is SGHNT, CDR2 YYREEE, per germline (reference sequence). V lost 5 bases, J lost 5 bases, and 6 bases stayed unmatched. This CDR3 has 14 residues. The CDR3 DNA sequence: TGTGCCAGCAGTGGGACAGGGGAAGCGGAGACCCAGTACTTC. It encodes CASSGTGEAETQYF. The variable domain in full, with the rest retrieved from reference TRBV5-4 and TRBJ2-5, is ETGVTQSPTHLIKTRGQQVTLRCSSQSGHNTVSWYQQALGQGPQFIFQYYREEENGRGNFPPRFSGLQFPNYSSELNVNALELDDSALYLCASSGTGEAETQYFGPGTRLLVL.

The chain carries TRBV6-5 and TRBJ2-7, with TRBD1 matching over 9 bases. J lost 4 bases, V lost 2 bases, and 6 bases had no gene match. Germline assignment: CDR1 MNHEY and CDR2 SVGAGI. This CDR3 has 15 amino acids. The CDR3 reads CASSYGLTGGYEQYF. In DNA form, the CDR3 reads TGTGCCAGCAGTTACGGCCTGACAGGGGGATACGAGCAGTACTTC.

This clone was counted once. The chain uses TRBV10-3 and TRBJ2-1; D remains unclear. The CDR3 covers 16 residues. V lost 3 bases and J 3 bases, leaving 15 bases between the germline ends. The germline V gene encodes CDR1 ENHRY and CDR2 SYGVKD. The CDR3 is CAISDKNYWGYNEQFF. CDR3 DNA: TGTGCCATCAGTGATAAGAACTATTGGGGCTACAATGAGCAGTTCTTC.

In regard to this clone: At the DNA level, this CDR3 is encoded by other sequences in the same sample as well. This sequence joins TRBV2 and TRBJ2-7; 10 bases match TRBD1. Germline CDR1 reads SNHLY; CDR2 reads FYNNEI. With 6 bases clipped from V and 4 bases from J, the junction kept 6 bases outside the gene matches. CDR3 size: 14 residues. The CDR3 sequence: CASSAGQGVYEQYF. CDR3 DNA sequence: TGTGCCAGCAGCGCTGGACAGGGGGTGTACGAGCAGTACTTC.

The rearrangement links TRBV18 to TRBJ1-1; D gene uncertain. Trimming pared 1 base from V and 3 bases from J, leaving 3 bases between. The CDR3 has 12 amino acids. CDR1 and CDR2 (germline): KGHSH, LQKENI. The CDR3 nucleotides read TGTGCCAGCTCACCACGGTACACTGAAGCTTTCTTT. This sequence encodes CASSPRYTEAFF.

The chain couples TRBV7-2 to TRBJ2-5; D is possibly TRBD1 (6 bases). In germline, CDR1 is SGHTA, CDR2 FQGNSA. Trimming cost V 0 bases and J 2 bases, with 13 bases left between them. CDR3 length: 16 amino acids. CDR3 loop: CASSLAWGRGQETQYF. CDR3 DNA sequence: TGTGCCAGCAGCTTAGCTTGGGGCAGGGGACAAGAGACCCAGTACTTC.

This clone was recorded once. The rearrangement joins TRBV4-1 to TRBJ1-5; no clear D. V lost 0 bases and J 0 bases, leaving 9 bases between the germline ends. The CDR3 runs to 16 residues. The germline CDR1 and CDR2 sequences are MGHRA and YSYEKL. CDR3 nucleotide sequence: TGCGCCAGCAGCCAAGACAGCGCAACTAGCAATCAGCCCCAGCATTTT. Amino acid sequence: CASSQDSATSNQPQHF.

CDR3 DNA sequence: TGTGCCAGCAATTCAGGGACAGTCGTCTACAATGAGCAGTTCTTC. This sequence encodes CASNSGTVVYNEQFF. The chain is built from TRBV5-6 and TRBJ2-1; 7 bases agree with TRBD1. CDR1 SGHDT and CDR2 YYEEEE come from the germline V gene. J lost 3 bases, V lost 6 bases, and 9 bases had no gene match. The CDR3 contains 15 residues.

This rearrangement joins TRBV14 to TRBJ2-2; perhaps TRBD1 as D (6 bases). Trimming pared 5 bases from V and 7 bases from J, leaving 20 bases between. The germline V gene encodes CDR1 SGHDN and CDR2 FVKESK. This CDR3 has 16 amino acids. The CDR3 sequence is CASSLVRQVTLGELFF. Here the CDR3 DNA reads TGTGCCAGCAGCTTAGTGAGACAGGTCACTCTCGGGGAGCTGTTTTTT.

The chain uses TRBV14 and TRBJ2-7, with 14 positions matching TRBD2. Germline CDR1 reads SGHDN; CDR2 reads FVKESK. J lost 3 bases, V lost 0 bases, and 1 base had no gene match. The CDR3 loop spans 16 amino acids. CDR3 DNA: TGTGCCAGCAGCCAAGAGGGACTAGCGGGAGTCTACGAGCAGTACTTC. Translating gives CASSQEGLAGVYEQYF.

J is TRBJ2-7 and V is TRBV6-5; 9 bases align to TRBD2. This CDR3 comprises 15 residues. From germline, CDR1 is MNHEY and CDR2 SVGAGI. The trim removed 0 bases at V and 10 bases at J, leaving 10 bases unmatched. The CDR3 sequence is CASSYSKAASGDQYF. The DNA of the CDR3 is TGTGCCAGCAGTTACTCGAAAGCGGCTAGCGGGGACCAGTACTTC.

The chain joins TRBV5-8 to TRBJ2-7; the D gene is possibly TRBD1 (5 bases). This CDR3 comprises 13 residues. Between the trimmed V and J ends, which lost 4 bases and 0 bases, there was a span of 8 bases. Germline-derived CDR1 and CDR2 are SGHTS and YDEGEE. The CDR3 bases are TGTGCCAGCAGCCGTACAGGCTCCTACGAGCAGTACTTC. Protein product: CASSRTGSYEQYF.

This clone is a singleton in its sample. Other DNA sequences of this sample code for an identical CDR3. The rearrangement links TRBV18 to TRBJ2-3; 10 bases match TRBD2. The V gene's germline CDR1 is KGHSH and CDR2 LQKENI. Trimming cost V 3 bases and J 5 bases; bases outside gene matches: 5. This CDR3 comprises 15 residues. CDR3 nucleotides: TGTGCCAGCTCACCCCTAGCGGGAGTGTTAGATACGCAGTATTTT. Residues: CASSPLAGVLDTQYF.

The V gene is TRBV11-2, the J gene TRBJ2-5; D might be TRBD2 (6 bases). The germline V gene has CDR1 SGHAT and CDR2 FQNNGV. V lost 1 base and J lost 6, with 12 bases in between. The CDR3 is 14 amino acids. CDR3 DNA sequence: TGTGCCAGCAGCTTAGGGTCCGGGGGACAGACCCAGTACTTC. This gives the protein CASSLGSGGQTQYF.

The V and J genes are TRBV9 and TRBJ2-1; maybe TRBD1 (7 bases). V was cut by 3 bases and J by 0 bases, with 10 bases left in between. The CDR3 runs to 15 residues. The V gene's germline CDR1 is SGDLS and CDR2 YYNGEE. The CDR3 reads CASSGGDSSYNEQFF. CDR3 DNA: TGTGCCAGCAGCGGCGGGGACAGCTCCTACAATGAGCAGTTCTTC.

This clone showed up just once. This CDR3 is also generated by other DNA sequences in the sample. V and J are TRBV5-1 and TRBJ2-7, with 7 bases that match TRBD1. This CDR3 contains 15 residues. V shed 0 bases, J shed 0 bases, and the junction held 3 bases outside the gene matches. In germline, CDR1 is SGHRS, CDR2 YFSETQ. The CDR3 sequence: CASSLVGDSSYEQYF. CDR3 bases: TGCGCCAGCAGCTTGGTAGGGGACAGCTCCTACGAGCAGTACTTC.

The chain has TRBV2 and TRBJ2-7; a weak D match, TRBD2 (5 bases). In germline, CDR1 is SNHLY, CDR2 FYNNEI. Trimming took off 1 base at V and 2 bases at J, with 12 bases between the two ends. The CDR3 is 15 amino acids. The CDR3 sequence: CASSEVVSSAYEQYF. The CDR3 DNA is TGTGCCAGCAGTGAAGTGGTCAGTAGCGCCTACGAGCAGTACTTC.

Worth noting for this clone: The sample contains more than one DNA sequence encoding this CDR3. The genes are TRBV18 and TRBJ2-3; D is uncertain. Germline values: CDR1 KGHSH, CDR2 LQKENI. The CDR3 spans 15 residues. V was cut by 3 bases and J by 0 bases, with 10 bases left in between. The CDR3 DNA follows: TGTGCCAGCTCACCCTTGGTGGGGAGCACAGATACGCAGTATTTT. Residues: CASSPLVGSTDTQYF. Full variable domain (outside the CDR3, taken from reference TRBV18 and TRBJ2-3): NAGVMQNPRHLVRRRGQEARLRCSPMKGHSHVYWYRQLPEEGLKFMVYLQKENIIDESGMPKERFSAEFPKEGPSILRIQQVVRGDSAAYFCASSPLVGSTDTQYFGPGTRLTVL.

This rearrangement joins TRBV28 to TRBJ1-3; 8 bases agree with TRBD1. The CDR3 is 15 amino acids. V gave up 8 bases and J gave up 2 bases; unmatched junction bases: 8. Germline lookup yields CDR1 MDHEN and CDR2 SYDVKM. The chain's CDR3 is CASFGQGSTGNTIYF. Here the CDR3 DNA reads TGTGCCAGCTTCGGACAGGGATCCACTGGAAACACCATATATTTT. The variable domain in full, with the rest retrieved from reference TRBV28 and TRBJ1-3, is DVKVTQSSRYLVKRTGEKVFLECVQDMDHENMFWYRQDPGLGLRLIYFSYDVKMKEKGDIPEGYSVSREKKERFSLILESASTNQTSMYLCASFGQGSTGNTIYFGEGSWLTVV.

The chain employs TRBV6-5 and TRBJ2-2; 7 bases map to TRBD1. The germline V gene encodes CDR1 MNHEY and CDR2 SVGAGI. Trimming cost V 5 bases and J 6 bases; bases outside gene matches: 6. The CDR3 has 14 amino acids. In DNA form, the CDR3 reads TGTGCCAGCAGTCCGGGACAGTTGTCCGGGGAGCTGTTTTTT. It is translated as CASSPGQLSGELFF.

This clone was seen only once. V is TRBV11-3 and J is TRBJ2-7, with D tentatively TRBD2 (5 bases). This CDR3 spans 16 amino acids. V lost 2 bases and J 0 bases, leaving 14 bases between the germline ends. Germline CDR1 reads SGHNT; CDR2 reads YENEEA. Written as DNA, the CDR3 is TGTGCCAGCAGCTTATGTCGGGGATTCTCCTCCTACGAGCAGTACTTC. This translates into CASSLCRGFSSYEQYF.

Regarding this clone: Distinct nucleotide sequences in the sample also encode this CDR3. The gene calls are TRBV30 and TRBJ1-5; 8 bases map to TRBD1. CDR1 is GTSNPN and CDR2 is SVGIG in the germline V gene (reference sequence). The CDR3 is made up of 14 amino acids. V lost 3 bases and J lost 4; bases outside the gene matches: 5. CDR3 bases: TGTGCCTGGAGCGCGGACAGGGAAAATCAGCCCCAGCATTTT. Protein sequence: CAWSADRENQPQHF.

The chain has TRBV30 and TRBJ2-5; TRBD2 aligns across 9 bases. The V gene end was trimmed by 4 bases and the J gene end by 4 bases; junction bases not matched to a gene: 10. CDR1 is GTSNPN, CDR2 SVGIG, per germline (reference sequence). The CDR3 covers 15 residues. The CDR3 coding sequence is TGTGCCTGGACCAGCGGGCGGGGGGGCGGAGAGACCCAGTACTTC. Translation: CAWTSGRGGGETQYF.

The chain uses TRBV7-9 and TRBJ2-5; weak D call: TRBD2 (6 bases). The CDR3 extends over 16 amino acids. V lost 1 base and J lost 1, with 13 bases in between. From germline, CDR1 is SEHNR and CDR2 FQNEAQ (reference sequence). CDR3 coding DNA: TGTGCCAGCAGCTTAGTAGCGGATCCTCTCCAAGAGACCCAGTACTTC. This encodes CASSLVADPLQETQYF.

This rearrangement joins TRBV10-1 to TRBJ1-1; 7 bases are shared with TRBD1. In germline, CDR1 is WNHNN, CDR2 SYGVQD (reference sequence). J lost 6 bases, V lost 4 bases, and 5 bases had no gene match. CDR3 length: 13 residues. The CDR3 spells CASSGDSFSEAFF. CDR3 DNA: TGCGCCAGCAGTGGGGACAGTTTCTCTGAAGCTTTCTTT.

The V gene is TRBV9, the J gene TRBJ1-2; 11 bases are a match to TRBD1. CDR1 is SGDLS and CDR2 is YYNGEE in the germline V gene. The CDR3 is 16 residues long. V shed 7 bases and J 8 bases; nucleotides not matched to a gene: 16. CDR3 bases: TGTGCCAGCGGCTCGGACAGGGGGCTTTCAGTGAGCGGCTACACCTTC. It specifies CASGSDRGLSVSGYTF.

This clone is a singleton in its sample. This chain joins TRBV7-8 and TRBJ2-5, with 9 bases matching TRBD1. The CDR3 length is 15 residues. Germline values: CDR1 SGHVS, CDR2 FQNEAQ. V lost 2 bases to trimming and J lost 5 bases; unmatched junction nucleotides: 6. The CDR3 bases are TGTGCCAGCAGCTTACTACAGGGGGCAGGGGAGACCCAGTACTTC. Residues: CASSLLQGAGETQYF.